The 3 T cell receptor beta chains below all came from one sample that was sequenced in a study of STAT5B mutations in CD4+ large granular lymphocyte leukemia (dated by TCRdb to the early 2020s). Preparation of the library involved the immunoSEQ multiplex PCR assay. TCRdb limited this immuneACCESS table to in-frame rearrangements with V and J called. A share of clones is missing; checked studies link under half to unresolved V genes, and the rest is unexplained. For this sample the table gives around 620 clones, of which 65% to 70% were detected only once. The top ten clones comprise roughly 75% of the sample. The sequencing input was PBMCs. The receptors derive from a woman aged 50 to 60 with CD4+ T-cell large granular lymphocyte leukemia.

The V and J genes are TRBV7-9 and TRBJ2-7; D is possibly TRBD2 (6 bases). This CDR3 comprises 13 residues. The V gene lost 1 base and the J gene lost 3 bases, with 7 bases spanning the gap. Germline CDR1 reads SEHNR; CDR2 reads FQNEAQ (reference sequence). The CDR3 loop is CASSLGRDYEQYF. DNA for the CDR3: TGTGCCAGCAGCTTAGGGAGGGACTACGAGCAGTACTTC.

The chain carries TRBV7-2 and TRBJ2-3; D is tentatively TRBD1 or TRBD2 (7 bases each). There are 13 residues in the CDR3. The germline V gene has CDR1 SGHTA and CDR2 FQGNSA. The V gene lost 6 bases and the J gene lost 11 bases, with 18 bases spanning the gap. This CDR3 reads CASRQGGAPLQYF. In nucleotides, the CDR3 is TGTGCCAGCAGGCAGGGGGGGGCCCCACTGCAGTATTTT.

The chain employs TRBV9 and TRBJ2-1, with 9 bases identical to TRBD2. Unmatched junction bases numbered 7, after V lost 0 bases and J lost 6 bases. The CDR3 length is 16 residues. Germline CDR1 reads SGDLS; CDR2 reads YYNGEE. The CDR3 region is CASSVGLAGWINEQFF. The DNA of the CDR3 is TGTGCCAGCAGCGTAGGGCTAGCGGGATGGATCAATGAGCAGTTCTTC. The complete variable domain, with remaining parts taken from reference TRBV9 and TRBJ2-1, reads DSGVTQTPKHLITATGQRVTLRCSPRSGDLSVYWYQQSLDQGLQFLIQYYNGEERAKGNILERFSAQQFPDLHSELNLSSLELGDSALYFCASSVGLAGWINEQFFGPGTRLTVL.